The 23 T cell receptor beta chains below all came from one sample that was sequenced in a study of T-cell reconstitution after alpha-beta-depleted transplantation in children. Preparation of the TCRbeta library used unique molecular identifiers. TCRdb processed the PCR reads anew with MiXCR; each CDR3 protein has one entry. The sample consists of about 460,000 distinct CDR3 sequences, 10% to 12% of them appearing once. The sample in question was PBMCs, mostly from graft donor cells, obtained 180 days after TCRalphabeta/CD19-depleted stem cell transplant. The origin of the receptors is a female patient aged 2 to 10 who had a stem cell transplant for aplastic anemia, so the T cells may come from the graft donor.

This clonotype has a handful of counts. The chain couples TRBV12-3 or TRBV12-4 to TRBJ1-5; D unresolved. The V end was cut by 3 bases, the J end by 4 bases, with 7 bases between. This CDR3 has 13 residues. The CDR3 coding sequence is TGTGCCAGCAGTTTTTGGAGGAATCAGCCCCAGCATTTT. Translated: CASSFWRNQPQHF.

In its sample, this clonotype was seen many times. This rearrangement joins TRBV11-3 to TRBJ2-2; D is ambiguous. Looked up from germline, CDR1 is SGHNT and CDR2 is YENEEA. Between the trimmed V and J ends, which lost 5 bases and 3 bases, there was a span of 13 bases. The CDR3 spans 15 residues. The CDR3 protein is CASSPRTPDTGELFF. CDR3 coding DNA: TGTGCCAGCAGCCCTCGGACCCCGGACACCGGGGAGCTGTTTTTT.

This clonotype was seen more than once but under ten times. The V and J genes are TRBV5-6 and TRBJ1-5; D not certain. The CDR3 runs 15 residues. Germline CDR1 and CDR2: SGHDT and YYEEEE. The ends were cut back, 1 base at V and 4 bases at J, with 12 bases in the middle. The CDR3 DNA sequence: TGTGCCAGCAGCTTGCGAGGGTATGGTAATCAGCCCCAGCATTTT. This sequence encodes CASSLRGYGNQPQHF.

The chain uses TRBV29-1 and TRBJ1-1, with D uncertain. Trimming stripped 8 bases from V and 3 bases from J, with 16 bases between. The germline CDR1 and CDR2 sequences are SQVTM and ANQGSEA. The CDR3 covers 13 residues. The CDR3 DNA reads as TGCAGCCTATCCTACACGAAAGACACTGAAGCTTTCTTT. It yields the protein CSLSYTKDTEAFF.

This clonotype came up a few times. The chain employs TRBV7-9 and TRBJ2-7; TRBD1 might be the D (5 bases). Looked up from germline, CDR1 is SEHNR and CDR2 is FQNEAQ (reference sequence). Trimming left V 5 bases short and J 1 base short, with 15 bases between. CDR3 size: 15 residues. CDR3: CASSPPGHRSYEQYF. The DNA for the CDR3 is TGTGCCAGCAGCCCACCAGGGCATCGGTCCTACGAGCAGTACTTC. The entire variable domain, with the rest obtained from reference TRBV7-9 and TRBJ2-7, is as follows: DTGVSQNPRHKITKRGQNVTFRCDPISEHNRLYWYRQTLGQGPEFLTYFQNEAQLEKSRLLSDRFSAERPKGSFSTLEIQRTEQGDSAMYLCASSPPGHRSYEQYFGPGTRLTVT.

The chain recombines TRBV6-1 with TRBJ2-1; D is undetermined. The CDR3 spans 14 residues. With 1 base removed from V and 5 bases from J, the gap between germline ends came to 9 bases. The germline V gene encodes CDR1 MNHNS and CDR2 SASEGT. This CDR3 reads CASSEDWAHNEQFF. CDR3 nucleotide sequence: TGTGCCAGCAGTGAAGATTGGGCTCACAATGAGCAGTTCTTC.

The chain recombines TRBV5-1 with TRBJ1-4; D not resolved. V lost 6 bases to trimming and J lost 7 bases, with 19 bases between them. The germline V gene encodes CDR1 SGHRS and CDR2 YFSETQ. The CDR3 length is 15 residues. Here the CDR3 DNA reads TGCGCCAGCACCTCCTATTTCCGGGAGTCTGAAAAACTGTTTTTT. This gives the protein CASTSYFRESEKLFF.

This clonotype was counted only a few times. The chain links TRBV29-1 to TRBJ2-3; 8 nucleotides line up with TRBD1. V lost 6 bases and J lost 6; bases outside the gene matches: 5. From germline, CDR1 is SQVTM and CDR2 ANQGSEA. The CDR3 spans 12 residues. DNA for the CDR3: TGCAGCGTCTCTCACAGGGGGGATACGCAGTATTTT. It encodes CSVSHRGDTQYF.

This clonotype was seen a handful of times. The CDR3 region is CASREVVGAKNIQYF. The CDR3 DNA is TGCGCCAGCAGGGAAGTAGTGGGGGCCAAAAACATTCAGTACTTC. The chain joins TRBV4-3 to TRBJ2-4, with D unclear. The CDR3 extends over 15 amino acids. The V gene lost 6 bases and the J gene lost 1 base, with 13 bases spanning the gap. Germline-derived CDR1 and CDR2 are LGHNA and YSLEER.

This clonotype has just a few counts. The chain recombines TRBV6-1 with TRBJ2-7; 11 bases align to TRBD2. Germline CDR1 and CDR2: MNHNS and SASEGT. The CDR3 is 15 residues long. V lost 6 bases, J lost 3 bases, and 7 bases stayed unmatched. This CDR3 is CASSRGTSGNYEQYF. CDR3 nucleotide sequence: TGTGCCAGCAGCCGCGGGACTAGCGGAAACTACGAGCAGTACTTC.

This clonotype showed up just a few times. This chain uses TRBV18 with TRBJ1-2, with D possibly matching TRBD1 (5 bases). The CDR3 is 16 residues long. Trimming left V 1 base short and J 4 bases short, with 16 bases between. Germline V lookup: CDR1 KGHSH, CDR2 LQKENI. As DNA, the CDR3 is TGTGCCAGCTCACCACGGGACTCCCCACCCGGCTATGGCTACACCTTC. The encoded protein is CASSPRDSPPGYGYTF.

This clonotype was seen a handful of times. The chain carries TRBV4-1 and TRBJ2-7, with TRBD1 identical over 8 bases. Trimming at V came to 0 bases and at J to 7 bases, leaving 11 bases not matched to a gene. CDR3 length equals 16 residues. The V gene's germline CDR1 is MGHRA and CDR2 YSYEKL. The chain's CDR3 is CASSQEWSGQAGEQYV. The CDR3, as DNA: TGCGCCAGCAGCCAAGAGTGGTCGGGACAGGCAGGGGAGCAGTACGTC.

This clonotype showed up just a few times. The chain combines TRBV7-2 with TRBJ2-1, with 8 bases that match TRBD2. The CDR3 is made up of 16 amino acids. Germline CDR1 is SGHTA and CDR2 is FQGNSA. After removal of 7 bases from V and 7 bases from J, the junction contained 15 bases not matched to a gene. The CDR3 region is CASNPEGTRGRNEQFF. The CDR3 DNA reads TGTGCCAGCAACCCCGAAGGGACTAGGGGCAGGAATGAGCAGTTCTTC.

The chain uses TRBV12-3 or TRBV12-4 and TRBJ1-5; the match to TRBD1 covers 7 bases. The ends lost 6 bases at V and 4 bases at J; junction bases unmatched: 15. The CDR3 has 17 residues. The CDR3: CASSSGQRRDLNQPQHF. The CDR3 nucleotides are TGTGCCAGCAGCTCGGGACAGCGGAGGGACTTGAATCAGCCCCAGCATTTT.

This sequence joins TRBV2 and TRBJ2-5, with D possibly TRBD1 on 6 matching bases. CDR1 SNHLY and CDR2 FYNNEI come from the germline V gene. Trimming pared 10 bases from V and 2 bases from J, leaving 20 bases between. The CDR3 length is 15 residues. CDR3 coding DNA: TGTGCCACCGGTCGGGACAAGACGCTTCAAGAGACCCAGTACTTC. Protein: CATGRDKTLQETQYF.

This clonotype was counted ten times or more. V is TRBV29-1 and J is TRBJ2-2; D remains unclear. CDR1 is SQVTM and CDR2 is ANQGSEA in the germline V gene. The germline V and J ends were trimmed by 4 bases and 3 bases, with 6 bases remaining between them. The CDR3 is 12 residues long. CDR3 DNA sequence: TGCAGCGTTGGTCCCTACACCGGGGAGCTGTTTTTT. This sequence encodes CSVGPYTGELFF.

The chain has TRBV28 and TRBJ2-7, with D unclear. The CDR3 covers 12 residues. Trimming removed 5 bases from V and 6 bases from J, with 11 bases in between. Germline V gene sequence: CDR1 MDHEN, CDR2 SYDVKM. The CDR3 protein is CASSPHYREQYF. CDR3 coding DNA: TGTGCCAGCAGTCCGCATTACCGCGAGCAGTACTTC.

The V call is TRBV20-1, the J call TRBJ2-3, with TRBD2 identical over 8 bases. The germline V gene has CDR1 DFQATT and CDR2 SNEGSKA (reference sequence). V shed 6 bases and J 0 bases; nucleotides not matched to a gene: 11. The CDR3 is 16 amino acids. The CDR3 reads CSAPPGGSASTDTQYF. The CDR3 nucleotides read TGCAGTGCCCCCCCGGGGGGGTCGGCTAGCACAGATACGCAGTATTTT.

This clonotype was seen repeatedly, ten times or more. The CDR3 loop reads CASSQDLGRYYEQYV. The DNA for the CDR3 is TGCGCCAGCAGCCAAGATTTGGGCAGGTACTACGAGCAGTACGTC. This chain uses TRBV4-3 with TRBJ2-7; D is unresolved. The germline V and J ends were trimmed by 0 bases and 3 bases, with 12 bases remaining between them. This CDR3 has 15 residues. Germline CDR1 reads LGHNA; CDR2 reads YSLEER.

The genes are TRBV20-1 and TRBJ2-7; 7 bases align to TRBD1. The CDR3 extends over 11 amino acids. After removal of 4 bases from V and 6 bases from J, the junction contained 3 bases not matched to a gene. CDR1 is DFQATT and CDR2 is SNEGSKA in the germline V gene (reference sequence). CDR3 nucleotides: TGCAGTGCTATAACAGGGGCCGAGCAGTACGTC. It encodes CSAITGAEQYV.

CDR3 sequence reads: CASSLVPVTDTQYF. The CDR3 DNA follows: TGTGCCAGCAGCTTGGTTCCAGTCACAGATACGCAGTATTTT. The V call is TRBV5-5, the J call TRBJ2-3; no firm D call. This CDR3 is built from 14 residues. Trimming shortened V by 0 bases and J by 2 bases, and 7 bases separated the two germline ends. CDR1 and CDR2 (germline): SGHKS, YYEKEE (reference sequence).

The chain joins TRBV20-1 to TRBJ2-1, with TRBD2 matching over 11 bases. Germline V gene sequence: CDR1 DFQATT, CDR2 SNEGSKA (reference sequence). V shed 6 bases, J shed 0 bases, and the junction held 4 bases outside the gene matches. This CDR3 comprises 15 residues. CDR3 protein: CSAMTSGTSYNEQFF. Here the CDR3 DNA reads TGCAGTGCAATGACTAGCGGGACCTCCTACAATGAGCAGTTCTTC.

At least ten counts were recorded for this clonotype. In DNA, the CDR3 is TGTGCCAGCAGCTTAGACGGTTCACCCCTCCACTTT. Protein: CASSLDGSPLHF. The V gene is TRBV7-8, the J gene TRBJ1-6; D call uncertain. Trimming pared 1 base from V and 9 bases from J, leaving 4 bases between. This CDR3 is built from 12 residues. Germline loops: CDR1 SGHVS, CDR2 FQNEAQ.